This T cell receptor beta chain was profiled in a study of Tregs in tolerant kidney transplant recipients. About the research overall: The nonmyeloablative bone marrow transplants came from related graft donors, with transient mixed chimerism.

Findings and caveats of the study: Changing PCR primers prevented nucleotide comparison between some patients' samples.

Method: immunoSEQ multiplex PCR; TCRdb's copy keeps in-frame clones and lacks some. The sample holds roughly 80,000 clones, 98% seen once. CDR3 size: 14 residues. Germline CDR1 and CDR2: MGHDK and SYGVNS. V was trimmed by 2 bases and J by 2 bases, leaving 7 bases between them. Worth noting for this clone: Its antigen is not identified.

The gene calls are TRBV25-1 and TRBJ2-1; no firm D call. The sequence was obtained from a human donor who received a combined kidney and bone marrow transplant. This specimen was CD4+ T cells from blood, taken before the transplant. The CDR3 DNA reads TGTGCCAGCAGTGAACTGGAGACCTACAATGAGCAGTTCTTC. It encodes CASSELETYNEQFF.